The entry below gives a single T cell receptor beta chain sequence along with its context. The antigen is undetermined. The V and J ends lost 7 bases and 8 bases, in that order; junction bases with no gene match: 11. CDR3 size: 14 residues. CDR1 is SQVTM, CDR2 ANQGSEA, per germline. The sample comes from a study of T cell responses to AZD1222 COVID-19 vaccine. Study-level points and caveats: Increases in Spike-specific TCR breadth and depth were seen after two AZD1222 doses.

Profiling relied on immunoSEQ multiplex PCR, and the TCRdb table lists in-frame clones only, not all of them. The table includes about 140,000 clones, approximately 90% detected once. The specimen was peripheral blood, collected 28 days after the second AZD1222 dose. The sequence derives from an adult who received the AZD1222 COVID-19 vaccine. The genes are TRBV29-1 and TRBJ2-1; 10 bases match TRBD2. Here the CDR3 DNA reads TGCAGCGCCTCGGGACTAGCGAGGGGGGATGAGCAGTTCTTC. Amino acid sequence: CSASGLARGDEQFF.